This T cell receptor beta chain originates from a study of T cell repertoires in cytomegalovirus infection. About the research overall: TCR beta signatures that were public indicated CMV infection and matching HLA type.

For this clonotype: What it binds is not known.

MiXCR, applied by TCRdb to the reads, yields one record per CDR3 protein. The table lists hundreds of thousands of distinct CDR3 sequences, roughly a third of them singletons, with around an eighth in the top ten. This CDR3 contains 15 residues. In germline, CDR1 is PRHDT, CDR2 FYEKMQ (reference sequence). V trimming: 4 bases; J trimming: 8 bases; junction bases outside the gene matches: 9. This sequence originates from a human donor in good health (CMV status not recorded). Some clones in this sample may be carry-over from other donors' samples. Sequencing used cultured CD8+ T cells from PBMCs, obtained from culture after CMV antigen stimulation. V gene TRBV13 combines with J gene TRBJ2-1; 9 nucleotides match TRBD1. Written as DNA, the CDR3 is TGTGCCAGCAGCTACGGACAGGGGATTGATGATGAGCAGTTCTTC. Amino acids: CASSYGQGIDDEQFF.